This T cell receptor (beta chain) emerged from a study of blood T cell repertoires in COVID-19. The wider study: In each case, the material was cDNA or gDNA derived from T cells, B-cell-depleted T cells, or PBMCs.

Authors' methods: Reference gene primer amplification in the assay estimated nucleated cell counts. Repertoires were generated with immunoSEQ multiplex PCR, while TCRdb's copy carries only in-frame clones and drops some. That table gives V, J and clone size, and the DNA gave D and trimming. The sample includes roughly 200,000 clones, 85% to 90% of them seen just once. Living in under 30 US areas, the participants were between roughly 18 and 90 years of age. Cohort placement rested on clinical history that participants reported themselves. Trimming removed 0 bases from V and 4 bases from J, with 10 bases in between. The germline V gene has CDR1 LNHNV and CDR2 YYDKDF (reference sequence). This CDR3 is built from 15 residues.

J is TRBJ1-5 and V is TRBV15; D unresolved. The source of this sequence is a woman under 40 with acute COVID-19. Sequencing was done on a sample of PBMCs or T cells enriched from blood (not recorded which). Here the CDR3 reads CATSRDREKNQPQHF. The DNA for the CDR3 is TGTGCCACCAGCAGAGATAGGGAGAAGAATCAGCCCCAGCATTTT.